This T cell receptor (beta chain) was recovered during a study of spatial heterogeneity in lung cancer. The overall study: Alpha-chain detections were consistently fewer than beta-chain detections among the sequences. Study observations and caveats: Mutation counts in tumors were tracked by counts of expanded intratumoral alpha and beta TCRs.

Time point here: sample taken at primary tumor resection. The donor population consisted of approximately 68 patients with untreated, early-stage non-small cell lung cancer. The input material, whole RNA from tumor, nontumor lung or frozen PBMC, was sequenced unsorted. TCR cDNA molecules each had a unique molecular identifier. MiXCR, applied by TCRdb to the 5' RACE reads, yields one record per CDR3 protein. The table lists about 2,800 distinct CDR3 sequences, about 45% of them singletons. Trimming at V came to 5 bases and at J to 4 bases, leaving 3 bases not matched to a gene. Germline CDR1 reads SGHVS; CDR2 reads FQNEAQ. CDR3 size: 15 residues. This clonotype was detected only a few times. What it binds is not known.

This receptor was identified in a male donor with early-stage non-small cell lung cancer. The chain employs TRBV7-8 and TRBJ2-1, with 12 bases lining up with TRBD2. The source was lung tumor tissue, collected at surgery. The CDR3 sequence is CASSRTSGNYNEQFF. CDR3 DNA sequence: TGTGCCAGCAGCCGGACTAGCGGGAATTACAATGAGCAGTTCTTC.